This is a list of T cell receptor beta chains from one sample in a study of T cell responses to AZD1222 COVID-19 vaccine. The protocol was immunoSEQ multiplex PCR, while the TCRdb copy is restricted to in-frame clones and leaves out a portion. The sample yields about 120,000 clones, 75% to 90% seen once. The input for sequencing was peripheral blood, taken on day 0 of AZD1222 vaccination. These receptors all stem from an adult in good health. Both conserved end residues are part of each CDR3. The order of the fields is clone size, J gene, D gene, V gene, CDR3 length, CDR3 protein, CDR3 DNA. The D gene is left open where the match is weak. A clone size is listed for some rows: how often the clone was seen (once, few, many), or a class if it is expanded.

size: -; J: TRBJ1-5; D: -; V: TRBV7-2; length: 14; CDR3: CASSPPGVKQPQHF; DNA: TGTGCCAGCAGCCCTCCGGGGGTAAAACAGCCCCAGCATTTT
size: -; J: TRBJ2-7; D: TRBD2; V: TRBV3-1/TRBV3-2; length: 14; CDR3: CASSLPGLNYEQYF; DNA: TGTGCCAGCAGCCTGCCGGGACTAAACTACGAGCAGTACTTC
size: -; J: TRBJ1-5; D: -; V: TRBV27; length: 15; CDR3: CASSLRGGSHQPQHF; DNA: TGTGCCAGCAGTCTAAGGGGGGGATCCCATCAGCCCCAGCATTTT
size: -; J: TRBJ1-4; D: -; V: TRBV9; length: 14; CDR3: CASSPGVVNEKLFF; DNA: TGTGCCAGCAGCCCAGGGGTTGTCAATGAAAAACTGTTTTTT
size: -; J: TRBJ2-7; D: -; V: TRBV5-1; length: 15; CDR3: CASSESYRGRDEQYF; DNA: TGCGCCAGCAGCGAGTCGTACAGGGGGAGGGACGAGCAGTACTTC
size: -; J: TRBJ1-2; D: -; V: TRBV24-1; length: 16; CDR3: CATSDPRAASNYGYTF; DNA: TGTGCCACCAGTGATCCTCGGGCGGCTTCTAACTATGGCTACACCTTC
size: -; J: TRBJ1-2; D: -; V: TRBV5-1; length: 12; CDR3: CASSFSTDGYTF; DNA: TGCGCCAGCAGCTTTAGTACAGATGGCTACACCTTC
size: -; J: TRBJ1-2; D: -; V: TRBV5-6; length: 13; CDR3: CASSPDLSAGYTF; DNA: TGTGCCAGCAGCCCAGATCTATCGGCTGGCTACACCTTC
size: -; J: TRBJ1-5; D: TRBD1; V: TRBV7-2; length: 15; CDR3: CASSSEGQSNQPQHF; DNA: TGTGCCAGCAGCTCAGAGGGACAGTCCAATCAGCCCCAGCATTTT
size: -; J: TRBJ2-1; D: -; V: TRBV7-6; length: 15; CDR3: CASSSLSGLDNEQFF; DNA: TGTGCCAGCAGCTCCCTCTCGGGACTTGACAATGAGCAGTTCTTC
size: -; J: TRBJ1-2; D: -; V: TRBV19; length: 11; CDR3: CASSIPSGYTF; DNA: TGTGCCAGTAGTATTCCGTCTGGCTACACCTTC
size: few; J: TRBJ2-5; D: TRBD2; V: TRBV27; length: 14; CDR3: CASSRTSPWETQYF; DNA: TGTGCCAGCAGTCGGACTAGCCCCTGGGAGACCCAGTACTTC
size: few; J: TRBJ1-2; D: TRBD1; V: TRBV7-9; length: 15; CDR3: CASSPRTGLNYGYTF; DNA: TGTGCCAGCAGTCCGCGGACAGGGCTTAACTATGGCTACACCTTC
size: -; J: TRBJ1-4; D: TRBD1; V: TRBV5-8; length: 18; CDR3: CASSRSGTGGMIGEKLFF; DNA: TGTGCCAGCAGTCGGTCTGGGACAGGGGGGATGATTGGTGAAAAACTGTTTTTT
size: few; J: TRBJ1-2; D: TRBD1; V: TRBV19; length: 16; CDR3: CASSSLGQDGNYGYTF; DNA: TGTGCCAGTAGTTCCCTCGGACAGGACGGTAACTATGGCTACACCTTC
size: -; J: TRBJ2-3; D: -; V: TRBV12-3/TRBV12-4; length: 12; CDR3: CASSWAIDTQYF; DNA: TGTGCCAGCAGTTGGGCCATAGATACGCAGTATTTT
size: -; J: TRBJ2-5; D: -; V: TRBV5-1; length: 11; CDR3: CASSLDETQYF; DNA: TGCGCCAGCAGCTTGGATGAGACCCAGTACTTC
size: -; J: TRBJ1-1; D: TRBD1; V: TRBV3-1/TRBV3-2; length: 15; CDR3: CASSPLGQGTSEAFF; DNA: TGTGCCAGCAGCCCCTTGGGACAGGGAACCTCTGAAGCTTTCTTT
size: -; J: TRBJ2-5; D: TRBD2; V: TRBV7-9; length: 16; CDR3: CASSSSKRGGQETQYF; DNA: TGTGCCAGCAGCTCGTCAAAGCGGGGGGGCCAAGAGACCCAGTACTTC